This T cell receptor beta chain was identified in a study of identical twins. V lost 4 bases and J lost 2, with 7 bases in between. CDR1 and CDR2 from the germline V gene are MNHEY and SVGEGT. CDR3 length: 13 amino acids. TCRdb ran MiXCR on the 5' RACE reads and lists one entry per CDR3 protein. The sample records 540,000 or so distinct CDR3 sequences, under 25% being singletons. This same sample was also taken into another study, of yellow fever vaccine responses in identical twins.

The TCR comes from a woman in her late teens or twenties in good health. The sample taken for sequencing was CD4+ T cells sorted from blood. The chain uses TRBV6-2 or TRBV6-3 and TRBJ2-3; D is ambiguous. CDR3 sequence (DNA): TGTGCCAGCAGTTCCCGGATCACAGATACGCAGTATTTT. This sequence encodes CASSSRITDTQYF.